This T cell receptor beta chain is from a study of vaccination and CD4 T cells after COVID-19. About the study: Two of the convalescents were Hispanic, and the group consisted of six males and four females. Overlapping SARS-CoV-2, HCoV-NL63, HCoV-OC43 and HCoV-229E spike peptides stimulated the cells.

The Oncomine TCR Beta short-read assay was applied to DNA of cultured CD4+ T cells. TCRdb ran MiXCR on the PCR reads and lists one entry per CDR3 protein. Among 6,500 to 9,000 distinct CDR3 sequences listed, 40% to 60% were seen once. Treatment described: approximately nine-day PBMC culture with coronavirus spike peptide pools or control peptides (ViraFEST assay). According to the study, CD4+ T cells from the unexposed donor were gathered ahead of the COVID-19 pandemic (2011-2018). First, ViraFEST expanded antigen-specific T cells with peptide pools, and next it sequenced the TCRs. About this clonotype: Its antigen is unknown.

V lost 6 bases and J lost 5, with 14 bases in between. CDR3 length equals 14 residues. Germline V gene data show CDR1 as LNHDA and CDR2 as SQIVND (reference sequence). Sequencing was performed on CD4+ T cells from blood, cultured in vitro. The sequence was obtained from a human donor in good health. The chain links TRBV19 to TRBJ1-5, with TRBD1 as a possible D gene (6 bases). The chain's CDR3 is CASRARGADQPQHF. In nucleotides, the CDR3 is TGTGCCAGTAGAGCCAGGGGAGCGGATCAGCCCCAGCATTTT. Complete variable domain (other parts from reference TRBV19 and TRBJ1-5): DGGITQSPKYLFRKEGQNVTLSCEQNLNHDAMYWYRQDPGQGLRLIYYSQIVNDFQKGDIAEGYSVSREKKESFPLTVTSAQKNPTAFYLCASRARGADQPQHFGDGTRLSIL.